This paragraph reports one T cell receptor beta chain. The ends were cut back, 0 bases at V and 5 bases at J, with 11 bases in the middle. The CDR3 has 15 amino acids. The germline gives CDR1 LNHNV, CDR2 YYDKDF (reference sequence). The sample originates from a study of blood T cell repertoires in COVID-19. Overall study: From T cells, B-cell-depleted T cells, or PBMCs came the material, which was cDNA or gDNA.

Using immunoSEQ multiplex PCR, the repertoire was profiled, and TCRdb retains in-frame clones only, with some absent. The repertoire consists of 75,000 to 90,000 clones, with about 73% occurring once and the leading ten covering approximately 34%. The V gene is TRBV15, the J gene TRBJ1-5; D possibly corresponds to TRBD1 (6 bases). This sequence was found in a man between 60 and 70 years old with COVID-19, enrolled during active disease. The material sequenced was peripheral blood. CDR3 region: CATSRDTRGYQPQHF. CDR3 coding DNA: TGTGCCACCAGCAGAGATACGAGGGGGTATCAGCCCCAGCATTTT. Drawing the rest from reference TRBV15 and TRBJ1-5, the complete variable domain is DAMVIQNPRYQVTQFGKPVTLSCSQTLNHNVMYWYQQKSSQAPKLLFHYYDKDFNNEADTPDNFQSRRPNTSFCFLDIRSPGLGDTAMYLCATSRDTRGYQPQHFGDGTRLSIL.